These 18 T cell receptor beta chains were sequenced from one sample in a study of regulatory T cells in long-lasting Graves disease. iRepertoire HTBI primers and Arm-PCR of CDR3 regions built TCR beta libraries. TCRdb called the multiplex PCR reads again in MiXCR, with one record for every CDR3 protein. The sample consists of 600,000 to 650,000 distinct CDR3 sequences, 16% of them appearing once. Time point: newly diagnosed GD, antithyroid drugs for less than 3 months. The TCR library was prepared using RNA isolated from PBMCs. This same sample was also taken into another study, of T cells in Graves' hyperthyroidism and ophthalmopathy.

Sequencing used peripheral blood mononuclear cells (PBMCs), obtained at new diagnosis, from a patient treated with antithyroid drugs. These receptors came from a woman between 25 and 40 years old with Graves disease.

This clonotype has ten or more counts. The chain links TRBV20-1 to TRBJ2-7; no definite D call. The ends were cut back, 6 bases at V and 7 bases at J, with 13 bases in the middle. CDR1 DFQATT and CDR2 SNEGSKA come from the germline V gene (reference sequence). The CDR3 length is 11 residues. The CDR3 reads CSASLGIEQYF. The CDR3 DNA reads TGCAGTGCCAGCTTGGGTATTGAGCAGTACTTC.

The chain combines TRBV19 with TRBJ2-1; D tentatively fits TRBD1 or TRBD2 (5 bases each). The ends were cut back, 3 bases at V and 6 bases at J, with 30 bases in the middle. CDR1 LNHDA and CDR2 SQIVND come from the germline V gene (reference sequence). The CDR3 has 20 amino acids. CDR3 amino acids: CASSIVSTNHQTTGGNEQFF. CDR3 sequence (DNA): TGTGCCAGTAGTATTGTATCGACCAACCATCAAACAACTGGGGGCAATGAGCAGTTCTTC.

At least ten counts were recorded for this clonotype. The chain employs TRBV12-3 or TRBV12-4 and TRBJ2-2; D remains unclear. The CDR3 is 18 amino acids. V lost 7 bases and J 3 bases, leaving 24 bases between the germline ends. Here the CDR3 DNA reads TGTGCCAGCACCCCCTCTACTATCCTGGCACGCTACACCGGGGAGCTGTTTTTT. It specifies CASTPSTILARYTGELFF.

There are a few counts of this clonotype. The rearrangement joins TRBV18 to TRBJ1-2; TRBD1 might be the D (6 bases). The CDR3 contains 16 residues. The V end lost 2 bases, the J end lost 3 bases, and 16 bases lay between the germline ends. Germline V gives CDR1 KGHSH, CDR2 LQKENI. The chain's CDR3 is CASSPAGAARHYGYTF. Written as DNA, the CDR3 is TGTGCCAGCTCACCAGCAGGGGCCGCACGACACTATGGCTACACCTTC. Together with reference TRBV18 and TRBJ1-2, the CDR3 gives the full variable domain: NAGVMQNPRHLVRRRGQEARLRCSPMKGHSHVYWYRQLPEEGLKFMVYLQKENIIDESGMPKERFSAEFPKEGPSILRIQQVVRGDSAAYFCASSPAGAARHYGYTFGSGTRLTVV.

This clonotype was seen at least ten times. The chain joins TRBV29-1 to TRBJ2-7; D might be TRBD2 (5 bases). CDR1 and CDR2 from the germline V gene are SQVTM and ANQGSEA. The CDR3 has 12 residues. V was clipped by 6 bases and J by 3 bases, with 12 bases between them. CDR3 DNA: TGCAGCGTCGCCGGGATAAGCTACGAGCAGTACTTC. Amino acids: CSVAGISYEQYF.

The chain couples TRBV20-1 to TRBJ2-1; maybe TRBD2 (5 bases). This CDR3 comprises 14 residues. The V gene's germline CDR1 is DFQATT and CDR2 SNEGSKA (reference sequence). Trimming removed 2 bases from V and 0 bases from J, with 8 bases in between. The CDR3 spells CSARPDFSYNEQFF. In DNA form, the CDR3 reads TGCAGTGCTAGACCGGACTTCTCCTACAATGAGCAGTTCTTC.

This clonotype was found many times. The genes are TRBV7-8 and TRBJ2-7; 8 bases match TRBD1. Per germline, CDR1 SGHVS and CDR2 FQNEAQ. This CDR3 spans 13 amino acids. The trim removed 4 bases at V and 6 bases at J, leaving 5 bases unmatched. In DNA form, the CDR3 reads TGTGCCAGCAGCTCCTGGACAGGGCGCGAGCAGTACTTC. Protein: CASSSWTGREQYF.

This clonotype was counted ten times or more. The rearrangement joins TRBV2 to TRBJ1-5; D is perhaps TRBD1 (6 bases). CDR3 length: 16 amino acids. V gave up 2 bases and J gave up 6 bases, with 17 bases separating them. Germline CDR1 and CDR2: SNHLY and FYNNEI. CDR3 in amino acids: CASSESYRDRRQPQHF. The CDR3 nucleotides read TGTGCCAGCAGTGAAAGCTACAGGGATAGGCGTCAGCCCCAGCATTTT.

This clonotype showed up many times. This rearrangement joins TRBV27 to TRBJ1-1; 7 bases map to TRBD1. The CDR3 extends over 13 amino acids. CDR1 is MNHEY and CDR2 is SMNVEV in the germline V gene (reference sequence). The V segment lost 5 bases and the J segment 6 bases; nucleotides outside the gene matches: 6. In DNA form, the CDR3 reads TGTGCCAGCAGTAGGCCAGGGGGATCTGAAGCTTTCTTT. Encoded protein: CASSRPGGSEAFF.

This chain connects TRBV27 to TRBJ1-5, with a weak D call TRBD1 (5 bases). Between the trimmed V and J ends, which lost 5 bases and 4 bases, there was a span of 9 bases. This CDR3 contains 13 residues. CDR1 and CDR2 (germline): MNHEY, SMNVEV (reference sequence). The CDR3: CASSPRQNQPQHF. Written as DNA, the CDR3 is TGTGCCAGCAGTCCCCGACAGAATCAGCCCCAGCATTTT.

At least ten counts were recorded for this clonotype. The J gene is TRBJ2-3, the V gene TRBV27, with TRBD2 matching over 9 bases. CDR1 is MNHEY and CDR2 is SMNVEV in the germline V gene (reference sequence). With V trimmed by 2 bases and J by 4 bases, 4 bases remained unmatched. The CDR3 has 15 amino acids. The CDR3 loop is CASSLRRTSADTQYF. The DNA for the CDR3 is TGTGCCAGCAGTTTACGGCGGACTAGCGCAGATACGCAGTATTTT.

This clonotype was observed a few times. The chain employs TRBV20-1 and TRBJ2-1, with 11 nucleotides matching TRBD2. The germline gives CDR1 DFQATT, CDR2 SNEGSKA (reference sequence). The CDR3 consists of 15 residues. With V trimmed by 5 bases and J by 8 bases, 11 bases remained unmatched. CDR3 in DNA: TGCAGTGCTCTAGTCGGGACTAGCGGAATCCATGAGCAGTTCTTC. Its protein is CSALVGTSGIHEQFF.

The V call is TRBV28, the J call TRBJ2-3, with TRBD1 matching 7 bases. This CDR3 has 14 amino acids. Germline V gene data show CDR1 as MDHEN and CDR2 as SYDVKM. J lost 6 bases, V lost 4 bases, and 7 bases had no gene match. DNA for the CDR3: TGTGCCAGCAGTTCCCCATACAGGGGTGATACGCAGTATTTT. Translated: CASSSPYRGDTQYF. The entire variable domain, with the rest obtained from reference TRBV28 and TRBJ2-3, is as follows: DVKVTQSSRYLVKRTGEKVFLECVQDMDHENMFWYRQDPGLGLRLIYFSYDVKMKEKGDIPEGYSVSREKKERFSLILESASTNQTSMYLCASSSPYRGDTQYFGPGTRLTVL.

The sample holds a few counts of this clonotype. The rearrangement joins TRBV18 to TRBJ2-1; 10 nucleotides match TRBD2. The CDR3 runs to 16 residues. The germline CDR1 and CDR2 sequences are KGHSH and LQKENI. V dropped 2 bases and J dropped 6; count of bases not matched to a gene: 7. The CDR3: CASSPTPGLARNEQFF. CDR3 nucleotides: TGTGCCAGCTCACCAACCCCGGGACTAGCGCGCAATGAGCAGTTCTTC. The whole variable domain, remainder taken from reference TRBV18 and TRBJ2-1, is NAGVMQNPRHLVRRRGQEARLRCSPMKGHSHVYWYRQLPEEGLKFMVYLQKENIIDESGMPKERFSAEFPKEGPSILRIQQVVRGDSAAYFCASSPTPGLARNEQFFGPGTRLTVL.

This clonotype has just a few counts. The chain carries TRBV9 and TRBJ1-5; D is uncertain. CDR1 is SGDLS and CDR2 is YYNGEE in the germline V gene. V dropped 0 bases and J dropped 9 bases, with 10 bases sitting between them. This CDR3 has 13 amino acids. CDR3 loop: CASSVDVLAPQHF. The CDR3 nucleotides are TGTGCCAGCAGCGTAGATGTCCTGGCGCCCCAGCATTTT. The full variable domain, in which reference TRBV9 and TRBJ1-5 provide the parts outside the CDR3, is DSGVTQTPKHLITATGQRVTLRCSPRSGDLSVYWYQQSLDQGLQFLIQYYNGEERAKGNILERFSAQQFPDLHSELNLSSLELGDSALYFCASSVDVLAPQHFGDGTRLSIL.

A word on this clonotype: A read error may explain this, as a much larger clone is one base away. This sequence joins TRBV28 and TRBJ1-2, with 8 bases aligning to TRBD1. CDR3 size: 17 residues. Germline V gene data show CDR1 as MDHEN and CDR2 as SYDVKM. V lost 6 bases and J lost 5; bases outside the gene matches: 17. The CDR3 DNA follows: TGTGCCAGCAGCAGCGGACCGGGACAGGCGGCTCTGTATGGCTACACCTTC. Translation: CASSSGPGQAALYGYTF.

There are many counts of this clonotype. V usage is TRBV30 and J usage is TRBJ1-1; 9 bases are shared with TRBD1. Germline CDR1 is GTSNPN and CDR2 is SVGIG (reference sequence). V was clipped by 8 bases and J by 6 bases; unmatched bases: 7. The CDR3 covers 12 residues. The CDR3 nucleotides are TGTGCCCGGGACAGGGTGATATCTGAAGCTTTCTTT. Amino acids: CARDRVISEAFF.

This clonotype has a count of ten or more. This chain joins TRBV2 and TRBJ1-2, with a possible D match to TRBD1 (6 bases). The germline V and J ends were trimmed by 3 bases and 2 bases, with 10 bases remaining between them. The CDR3 runs to 14 residues. Looked up from germline, CDR1 is SNHLY and CDR2 is FYNNEI. Here the CDR3 reads CASSETGLNYGYTF. For the CDR3, the DNA is TGTGCCAGCAGTGAGACAGGCCTAAACTATGGCTACACCTTC.